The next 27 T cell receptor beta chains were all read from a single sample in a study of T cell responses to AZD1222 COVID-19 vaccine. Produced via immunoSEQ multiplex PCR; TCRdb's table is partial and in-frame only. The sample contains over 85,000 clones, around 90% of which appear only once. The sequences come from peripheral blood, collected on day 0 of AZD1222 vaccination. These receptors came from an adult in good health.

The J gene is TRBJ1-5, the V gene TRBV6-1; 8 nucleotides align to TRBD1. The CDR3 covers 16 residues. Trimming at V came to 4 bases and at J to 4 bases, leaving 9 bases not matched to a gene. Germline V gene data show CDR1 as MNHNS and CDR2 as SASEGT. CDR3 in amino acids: CASSGSQNRGNQPQHF. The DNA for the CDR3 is TGTGCCAGCAGTGGTAGCCAAAACAGGGGGAATCAGCCCCAGCATTTT.

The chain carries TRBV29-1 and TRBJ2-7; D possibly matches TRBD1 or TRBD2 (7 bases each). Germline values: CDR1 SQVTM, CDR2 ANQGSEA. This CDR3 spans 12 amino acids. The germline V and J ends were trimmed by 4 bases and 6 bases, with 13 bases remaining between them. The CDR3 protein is CSVGRGDSEQYF. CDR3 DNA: TGCAGCGTTGGACGGGGGGACAGCGAGCAGTACTTC.

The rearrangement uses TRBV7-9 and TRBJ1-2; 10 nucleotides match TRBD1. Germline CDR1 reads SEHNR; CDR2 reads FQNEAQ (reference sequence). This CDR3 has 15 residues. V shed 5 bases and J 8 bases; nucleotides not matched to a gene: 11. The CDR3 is CASSTSSGTGVGYTF. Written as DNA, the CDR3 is TGTGCCAGCAGCACCTCGTCCGGGACAGGGGTCGGCTACACCTTC.

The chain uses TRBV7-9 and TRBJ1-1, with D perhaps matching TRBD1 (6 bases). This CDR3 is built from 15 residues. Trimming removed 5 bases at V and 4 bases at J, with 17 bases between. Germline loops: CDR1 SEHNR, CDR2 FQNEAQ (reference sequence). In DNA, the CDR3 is TGTGCCAGCAGCCAGGGGTCCGCAGTGAGCACTGAAGCTTTCTTT. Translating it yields CASSQGSAVSTEAFF.

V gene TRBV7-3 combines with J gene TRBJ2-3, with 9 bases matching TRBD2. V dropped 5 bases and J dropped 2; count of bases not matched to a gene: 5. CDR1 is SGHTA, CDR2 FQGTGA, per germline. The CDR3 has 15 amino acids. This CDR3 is CASSASGVPTDTQYF. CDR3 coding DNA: TGTGCCAGCAGCGCTAGCGGGGTCCCCACAGATACGCAGTATTTT.

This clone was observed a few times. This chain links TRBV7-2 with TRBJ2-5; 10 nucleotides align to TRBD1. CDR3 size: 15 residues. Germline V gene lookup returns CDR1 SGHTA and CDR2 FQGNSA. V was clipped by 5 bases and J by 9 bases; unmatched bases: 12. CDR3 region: CASSPQTGQGGAQYF. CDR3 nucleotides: TGTGCCAGCAGCCCACAAACCGGACAGGGGGGGGCCCAGTACTTC.

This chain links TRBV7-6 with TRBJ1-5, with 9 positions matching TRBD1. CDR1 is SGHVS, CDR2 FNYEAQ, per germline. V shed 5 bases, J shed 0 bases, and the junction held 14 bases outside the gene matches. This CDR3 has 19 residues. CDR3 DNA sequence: TGTGCCAGCAGCATAGGCCGGGGACAGGGCCGATATAGCAATCAGCCCCAGCATTTT. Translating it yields CASSIGRGQGRYSNQPQHF.

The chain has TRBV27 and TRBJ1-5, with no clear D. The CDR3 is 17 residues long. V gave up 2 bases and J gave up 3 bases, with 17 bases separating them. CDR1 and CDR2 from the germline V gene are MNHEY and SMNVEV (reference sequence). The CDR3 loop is CASSLVAPGGSNQPQHF. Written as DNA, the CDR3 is TGTGCCAGCAGTTTAGTCGCCCCCGGTGGCTCCAATCAGCCCCAGCATTTT.

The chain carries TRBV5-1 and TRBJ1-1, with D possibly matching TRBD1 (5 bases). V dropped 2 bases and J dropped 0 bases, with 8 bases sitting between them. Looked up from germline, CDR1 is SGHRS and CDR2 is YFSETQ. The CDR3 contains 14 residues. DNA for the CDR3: TGCGCCAGCAGCTTAACAGGAGTGAACACTGAAGCTTTCTTT. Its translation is CASSLTGVNTEAFF.

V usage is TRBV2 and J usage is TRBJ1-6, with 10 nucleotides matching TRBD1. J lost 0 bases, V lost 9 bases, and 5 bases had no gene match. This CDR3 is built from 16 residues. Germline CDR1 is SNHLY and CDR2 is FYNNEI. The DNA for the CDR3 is TGTGCCAGTAGGGACAGGGGTAGCTCCTATAATTCACCCCTCCACTTT. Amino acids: CASRDRGSSYNSPLHF.

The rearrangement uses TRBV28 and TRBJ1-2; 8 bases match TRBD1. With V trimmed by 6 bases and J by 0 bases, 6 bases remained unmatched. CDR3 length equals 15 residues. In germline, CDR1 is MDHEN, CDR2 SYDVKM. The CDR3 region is CASRATGATNYGYTF. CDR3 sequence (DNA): TGTGCCAGCAGAGCGACAGGGGCTACTAACTATGGCTACACCTTC.

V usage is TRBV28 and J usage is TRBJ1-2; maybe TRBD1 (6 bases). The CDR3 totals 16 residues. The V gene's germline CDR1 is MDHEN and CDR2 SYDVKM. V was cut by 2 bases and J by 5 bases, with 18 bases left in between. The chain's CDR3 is CASSLEGDTSLYGYTF. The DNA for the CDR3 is TGTGCCAGCAGTTTAGAGGGGGACACCTCCCTTTATGGCTACACCTTC.

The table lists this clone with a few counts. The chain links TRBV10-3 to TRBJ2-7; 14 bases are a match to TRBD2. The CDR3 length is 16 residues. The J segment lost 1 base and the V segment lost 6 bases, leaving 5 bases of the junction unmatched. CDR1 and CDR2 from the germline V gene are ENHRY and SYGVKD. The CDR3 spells CAIRPGTSGGSYEQYF. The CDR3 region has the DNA TGTGCCATCAGGCCCGGGACTAGCGGGGGTTCCTACGAGCAGTACTTC.

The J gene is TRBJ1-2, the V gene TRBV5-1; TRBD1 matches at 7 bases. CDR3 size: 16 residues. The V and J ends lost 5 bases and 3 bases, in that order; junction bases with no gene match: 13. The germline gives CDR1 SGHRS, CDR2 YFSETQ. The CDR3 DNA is TGCGCCAGCAGACCAATTGTCGGGACAGCCGACTATGGCTACACCTTC. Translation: CASRPIVGTADYGYTF.

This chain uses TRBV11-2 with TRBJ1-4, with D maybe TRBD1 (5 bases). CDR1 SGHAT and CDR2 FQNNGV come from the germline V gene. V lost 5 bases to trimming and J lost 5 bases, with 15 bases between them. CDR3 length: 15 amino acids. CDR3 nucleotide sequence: TGTGCCAGCAGCATTGCCCCCGGGGCGAATGAAAAACTGTTTTTT. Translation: CASSIAPGANEKLFF. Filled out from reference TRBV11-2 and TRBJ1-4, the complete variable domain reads EAGVAQSPRYKIIEKRQSVAFWCNPISGHATLYWYQQILGQGPKLLIQFQNNGVVDDSQLPKDRFSAERLKGVDSTLKIQPAKLEDSAVYLCASSIAPGANEKLFFGSGTQLSVL.

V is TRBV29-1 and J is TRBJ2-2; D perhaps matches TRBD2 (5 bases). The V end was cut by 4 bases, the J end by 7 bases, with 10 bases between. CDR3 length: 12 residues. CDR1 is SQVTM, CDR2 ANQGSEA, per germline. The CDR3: CSVGGPFGELFF. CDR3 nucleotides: TGCAGCGTTGGCGGGCCTTTCGGGGAGCTGTTTTTT.

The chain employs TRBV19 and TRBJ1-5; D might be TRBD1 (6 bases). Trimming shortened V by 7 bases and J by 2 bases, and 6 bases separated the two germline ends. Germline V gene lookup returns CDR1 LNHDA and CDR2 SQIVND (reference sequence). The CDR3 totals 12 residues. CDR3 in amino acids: CASKGGNQPQHF. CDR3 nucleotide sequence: TGTGCCAGTAAGGGGGGCAATCAGCCCCAGCATTTT.

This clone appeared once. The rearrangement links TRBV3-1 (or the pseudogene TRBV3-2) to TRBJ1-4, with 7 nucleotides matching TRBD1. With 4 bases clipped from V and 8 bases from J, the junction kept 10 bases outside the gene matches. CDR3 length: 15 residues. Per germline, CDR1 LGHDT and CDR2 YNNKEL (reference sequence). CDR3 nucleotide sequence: TGTGCCAGCAGCCTAGGGACAGTGCGGGGGGAAAAACTGTTTTTT. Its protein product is CASSLGTVRGEKLFF.

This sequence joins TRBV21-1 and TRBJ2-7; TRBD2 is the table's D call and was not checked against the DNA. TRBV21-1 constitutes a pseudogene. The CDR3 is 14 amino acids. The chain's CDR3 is CASSKKRVGYEQYF. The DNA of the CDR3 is TGTGCCAGCAGCAAAAAGAGGGTAGGCTACGAGCAGTACTTC.

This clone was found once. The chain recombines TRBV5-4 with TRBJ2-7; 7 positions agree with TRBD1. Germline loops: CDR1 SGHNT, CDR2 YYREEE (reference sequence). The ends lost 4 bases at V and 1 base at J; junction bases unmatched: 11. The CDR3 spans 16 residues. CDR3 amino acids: CASSPRQGQQSYEQYF. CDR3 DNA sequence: TGTGCCAGCAGCCCCCGCCAGGGACAGCAATCCTACGAGCAGTACTTC.

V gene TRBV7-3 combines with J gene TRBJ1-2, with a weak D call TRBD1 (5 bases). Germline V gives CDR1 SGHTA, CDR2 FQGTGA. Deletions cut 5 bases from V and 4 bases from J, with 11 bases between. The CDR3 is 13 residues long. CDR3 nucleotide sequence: TGTGCCAGCAGCCCCGGGGGGGGCTATGGCTACACCTTC. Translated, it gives CASSPGGGYGYTF.

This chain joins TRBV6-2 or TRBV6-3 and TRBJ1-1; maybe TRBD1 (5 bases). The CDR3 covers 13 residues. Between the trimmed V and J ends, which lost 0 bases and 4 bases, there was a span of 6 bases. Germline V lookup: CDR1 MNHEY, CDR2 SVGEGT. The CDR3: CASSYSGATEAFF. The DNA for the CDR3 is TGTGCCAGCAGTTACTCCGGGGCCACTGAAGCTTTCTTT.

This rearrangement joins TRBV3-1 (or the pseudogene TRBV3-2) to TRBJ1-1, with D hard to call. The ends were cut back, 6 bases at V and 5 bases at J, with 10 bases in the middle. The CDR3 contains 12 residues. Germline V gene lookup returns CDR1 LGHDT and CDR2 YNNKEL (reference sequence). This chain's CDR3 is CASSELGTEAFF. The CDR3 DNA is TGTGCCAGCAGTGAGCTGGGTACTGAAGCTTTCTTT.

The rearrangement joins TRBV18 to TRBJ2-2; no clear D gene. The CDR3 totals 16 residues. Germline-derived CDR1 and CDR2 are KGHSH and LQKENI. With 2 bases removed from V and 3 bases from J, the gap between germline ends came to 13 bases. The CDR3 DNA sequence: TGTGCCAGCTCACCAAGTGGCAGGCGAGACACCGGGGAGCTGTTTTTT. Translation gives CASSPSGRRDTGELFF.

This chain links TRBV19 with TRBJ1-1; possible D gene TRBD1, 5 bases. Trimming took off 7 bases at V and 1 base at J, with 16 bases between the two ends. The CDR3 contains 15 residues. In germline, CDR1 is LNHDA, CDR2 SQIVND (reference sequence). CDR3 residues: CASIARGRENTEAFF. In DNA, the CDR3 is TGTGCCAGTATTGCCCGGGGCCGGGAGAACACTGAAGCTTTCTTT. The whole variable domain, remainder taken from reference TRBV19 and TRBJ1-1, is DGGITQSPKYLFRKEGQNVTLSCEQNLNHDAMYWYRQDPGQGLRLIYYSQIVNDFQKGDIAEGYSVSREKKESFPLTVTSAQKNPTAFYLCASIARGRENTEAFFGQGTRLTVV.

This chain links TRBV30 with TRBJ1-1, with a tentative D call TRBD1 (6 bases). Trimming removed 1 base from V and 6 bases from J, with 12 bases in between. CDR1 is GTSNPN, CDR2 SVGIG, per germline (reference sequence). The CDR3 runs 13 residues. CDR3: CAWSGDNRAEAFF. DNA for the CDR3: TGTGCCTGGAGTGGGGACAATAGGGCTGAAGCTTTCTTT.

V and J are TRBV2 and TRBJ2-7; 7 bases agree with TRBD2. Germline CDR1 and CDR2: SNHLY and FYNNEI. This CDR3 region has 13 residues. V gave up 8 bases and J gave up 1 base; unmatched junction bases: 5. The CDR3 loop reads CASLRESSYEQYF. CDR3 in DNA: TGTGCCAGCCTGCGGGAGTCATCCTACGAGCAGTACTTC.